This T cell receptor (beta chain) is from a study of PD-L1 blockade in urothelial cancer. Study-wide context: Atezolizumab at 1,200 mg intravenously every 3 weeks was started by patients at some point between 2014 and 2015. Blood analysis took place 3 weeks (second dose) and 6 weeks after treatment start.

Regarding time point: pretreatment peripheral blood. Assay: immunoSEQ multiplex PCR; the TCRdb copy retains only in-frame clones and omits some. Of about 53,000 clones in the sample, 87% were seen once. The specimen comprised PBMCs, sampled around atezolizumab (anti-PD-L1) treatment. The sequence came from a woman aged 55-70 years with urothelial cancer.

Here the CDR3 reads CASSLHAGPNYGYTF. The DNA for the CDR3 is TGTGCCAGCAGCCTCCACGCCGGTCCGAACTATGGCTACACCTTC. The chain is built from TRBV7-2 and TRBJ1-2, with D uncertain. Germline lookup yields CDR1 SGHTA and CDR2 FQGNSA. The CDR3 is 15 residues long. The ends were cut back, 5 bases at V and 2 bases at J, with 15 bases in the middle. Full variable domain (remainder filled in from reference TRBV7-2 and TRBJ1-2): GAGVSQSPSNKVTEKGKDVELRCDPISGHTALYWYRQSLGQGLEFLIYFQGNSAPDKSGLPSDRFSAERTGGSVSTLTIQRTQQEDSAVYLCASSLHAGPNYGYTFGSGTRLTVV.